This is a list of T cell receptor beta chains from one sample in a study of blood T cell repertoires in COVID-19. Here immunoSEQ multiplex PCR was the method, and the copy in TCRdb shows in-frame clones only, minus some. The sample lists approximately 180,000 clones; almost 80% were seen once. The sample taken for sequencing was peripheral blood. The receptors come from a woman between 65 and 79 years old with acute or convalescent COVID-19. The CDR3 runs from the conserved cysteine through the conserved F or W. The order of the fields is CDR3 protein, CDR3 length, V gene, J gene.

CASSSGGLVVNEQFF	15	TRBV19	TRBJ2-1
CASSLAGGPRTDTQYF	16	TRBV7-2	TRBJ2-3
CASRRTSRATQYF	13	TRBV5-6	TRBJ2-5
CASSVIAGFGELFF	14	TRBV2	TRBJ2-2
CSASPNYGYTF	11	TRBV20-1	TRBJ1-2
CASRSLRGGNTGELFF	16	TRBV4-1	TRBJ2-2
CASSIEPDTILQPQHF	16	TRBV19	TRBJ1-5
CANTPGGNTIYF	12	TRBV27	TRBJ1-3
CASSVGRTSRGEQFF	15	TRBV9	TRBJ2-1
CASSRLAAQTGELFF	15	TRBV2	TRBJ2-2
CASSLASVAGVSYNEQFF	18	TRBV7-9	TRBJ2-1
CASSFKAYSGTRFYEQYF	18	TRBV27	TRBJ2-7
CASSLQQVQPQHF	13	TRBV18	TRBJ1-5